This note documents a single T cell receptor (beta chain) sequence. This sample was taken from a study of blood T cell repertoires in COVID-19. For the study at large: The United States, Italy and Spain supplied acute and convalescent COVID-19 samples. The cDNA or gDNA used as material had been derived from T cells, B-cell-depleted T cells, or PBMCs.

Authors' analysis steps: For nucleated cells, counts were estimated from reference gene primer amplification. The repertoire was sequenced with immunoSEQ multiplex PCR; TCRdb's copy has only in-frame clones and lacks some. The V and J calls and clone size are taken from that table; D and trimming were inferred from the DNA. Seen here are roughly 250,000 clones, 82% observed once, and the top ten hold around an eighth. The CDR3 length is 18 residues. Sequencing input: peripheral blood. This sequence was found in a woman aged 55-75 years with active or convalescent COVID-19. The V gene is TRBV21-1, the J gene TRBJ2-3; the table assigns TRBD2, which was not confirmed against the DNA. TRBV21-1 is described as a pseudogene. CDR3 amino acids: CASSKTNRLAGTRDTQYF. The CDR3 DNA reads TGTGCCAGCAGCAAAACCAATAGACTAGCGGGGACTCGAGATACGCAGTATTTT.